This entry features one T cell receptor (beta chain) sequence. Original handling: The assay estimated nucleated cells by amplifying reference gene primers. Produced via immunoSEQ multiplex PCR; TCRdb's table is partial and in-frame only. The DNA gave D and trimming, while V, J and clone size come from that table. The sample lists 200,000 to 250,000 clones; over 80% were seen once. Germline V gene data show CDR1 as LGHNT and CDR2 as FRNRAP. This CDR3 region has 17 residues. Trimming at V came to 0 bases and at J to 2 bases, leaving 7 bases not matched to a gene. The sample originates from a study of blood T cell repertoires in COVID-19. Study as a whole: PBMCs, B-cell-depleted T cells, or T cells were the source of the cDNA or gDNA that made up the material.

Material: peripheral blood. The TCR comes from a human donor in a cohort sampled during active COVID-19. The rearrangement joins TRBV12-5 to TRBJ2-7; 10 bases are shared with TRBD1. The CDR3: CASGLVHGTGDTYEQYF. Written as DNA, the CDR3 is TGTGCTAGTGGTTTGGTACATGGGACAGGGGATACCTACGAGCAGTACTTC.